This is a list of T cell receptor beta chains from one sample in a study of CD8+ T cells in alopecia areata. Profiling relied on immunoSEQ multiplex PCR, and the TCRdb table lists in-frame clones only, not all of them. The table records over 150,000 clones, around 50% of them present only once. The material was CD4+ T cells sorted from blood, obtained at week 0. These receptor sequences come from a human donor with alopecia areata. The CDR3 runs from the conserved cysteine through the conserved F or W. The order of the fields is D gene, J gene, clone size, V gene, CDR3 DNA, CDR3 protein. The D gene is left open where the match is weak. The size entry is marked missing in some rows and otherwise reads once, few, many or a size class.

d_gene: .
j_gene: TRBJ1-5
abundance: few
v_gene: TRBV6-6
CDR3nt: TGTGCCAGCAGCCCACTTTTCAGGGTTCAGCCCCAGCATTTT
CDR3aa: CASSPLFRVQPQHF

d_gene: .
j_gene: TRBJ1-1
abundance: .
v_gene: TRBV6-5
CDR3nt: TGTGCCAGCAGTTACGTCGGGAGCACTGAAGCTTTCTTT
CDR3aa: CASSYVGSTEAFF

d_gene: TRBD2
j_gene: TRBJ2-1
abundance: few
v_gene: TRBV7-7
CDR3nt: TGTGCCAGCAGCTTAGGGGGAGGGCCCTACAATGAGCAGTTCTTC
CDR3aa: CASSLGGGPYNEQFF

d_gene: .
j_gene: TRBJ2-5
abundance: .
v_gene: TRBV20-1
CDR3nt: TGCAGTGCTAGCCACCAAGAGACCCAGTACTTC
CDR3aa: CSASHQETQYF

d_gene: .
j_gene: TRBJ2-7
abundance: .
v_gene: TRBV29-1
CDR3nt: TGCAGCGTAGGGGGGACACTGACCTACGAGCAGTACTTC
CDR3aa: CSVGGTLTYEQYF

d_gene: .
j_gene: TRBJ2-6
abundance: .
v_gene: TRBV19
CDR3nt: TGTGCCAGTAGTATCGGAGGGGCTGGGGCCAACGTCCTGACTTTC
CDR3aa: CASSIGGAGANVLTF

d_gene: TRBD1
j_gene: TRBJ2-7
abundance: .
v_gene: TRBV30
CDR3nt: TGTGCCTGGAGGGCCTCCGGGACAGGGCACTACGAGCAGTACTTC
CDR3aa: CAWRASGTGHYEQYF

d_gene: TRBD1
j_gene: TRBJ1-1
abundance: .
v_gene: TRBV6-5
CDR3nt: TGTGCCAGCAGCGAGAACCGGGACAGTGGCGCTTTCTTT
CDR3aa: CASSENRDSGAFF

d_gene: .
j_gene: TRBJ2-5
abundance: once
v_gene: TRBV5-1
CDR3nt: TGCGCCAGCAGCAACGCGGGACAAGAGACCCAGTACTTC
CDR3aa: CASSNAGQETQYF

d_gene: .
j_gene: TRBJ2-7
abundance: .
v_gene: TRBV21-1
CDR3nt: TGTGCCAGCAGCAAAGCGATGCCTATCTTATCCTACGAGCAGTACTTC
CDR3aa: CASSKAMPILSYEQYF

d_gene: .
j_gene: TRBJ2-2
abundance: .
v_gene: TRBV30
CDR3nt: TGTGCCTGGAGTGTAGGGCAGGGGGAGCTGTTTTTT
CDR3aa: CAWSVGQGELFF

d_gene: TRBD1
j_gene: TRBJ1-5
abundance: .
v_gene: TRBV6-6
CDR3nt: TGTGCCAGCAGGGGGGACAGCGGTACCCATCAGCCCCAGCATTTT
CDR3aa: CASRGDSGTHQPQHF

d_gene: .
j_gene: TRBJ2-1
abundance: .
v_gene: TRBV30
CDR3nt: TGTGCCGGGGAAAGCCAAGAGCAGTTCTTC
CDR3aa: CAGESQEQFF

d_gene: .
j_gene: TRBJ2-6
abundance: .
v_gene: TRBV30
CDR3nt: TGTGCCTGGAGTCCCGTGCTCTCTGGGGCCAACGTCCTGACTTTC
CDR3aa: CAWSPVLSGANVLTF

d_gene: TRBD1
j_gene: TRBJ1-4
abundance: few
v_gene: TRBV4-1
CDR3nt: TGCGCCAGCAGCCAAGATAAAGGACAGGGGCATGAAAAACTGTTTTTT
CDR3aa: CASSQDKGQGHEKLFF

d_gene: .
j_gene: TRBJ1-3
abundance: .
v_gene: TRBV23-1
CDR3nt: TGCGCCAGCAGTCAACAAGGACCGGGTTCTGGAAACACCATATATTTT
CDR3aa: CASSQQGPGSGNTIYF

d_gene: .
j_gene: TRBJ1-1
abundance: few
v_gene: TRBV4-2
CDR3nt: TGTGCCAGCAGCCAAGATCTCGAGGGTCGGGGGTATGCTTTCTTT
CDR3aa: CASSQDLEGRGYAFF

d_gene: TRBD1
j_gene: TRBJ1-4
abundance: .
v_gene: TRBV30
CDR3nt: TGTGCCGGATATCTACAGGGGGCGGAAAAACTGTTTTTT
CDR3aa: CAGYLQGAEKLFF

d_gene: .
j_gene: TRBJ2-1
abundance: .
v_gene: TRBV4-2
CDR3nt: TGTGCCAGCAGCCGCCCGGGCAGAAATGAGCAGTTCTTC
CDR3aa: CASSRPGRNEQFF

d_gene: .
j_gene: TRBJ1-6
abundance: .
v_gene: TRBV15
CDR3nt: TGTGCCACCAGCAGGGGGAACAGGCGGGATTCACCCCTCCACTTT
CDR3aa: CATSRGNRRDSPLHF

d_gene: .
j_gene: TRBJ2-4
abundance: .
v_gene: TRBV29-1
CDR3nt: TGCAGCGTTGAAGATTGGGGGGGCTTACCCAAAAACATTCAGTACTTC
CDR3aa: CSVEDWGGLPKNIQYF

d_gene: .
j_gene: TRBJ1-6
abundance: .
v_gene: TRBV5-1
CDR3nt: TGCGCCAGCAGCTTGGATGGGGGATTCAATAATTCACCCCTCCACTTT
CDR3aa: CASSLDGGFNNSPLHF

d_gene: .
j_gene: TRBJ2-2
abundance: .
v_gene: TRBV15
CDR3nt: TGTGCCACCAGCAGAGATAAGGCCGGCACCGGGGAGCTGTTTTTT
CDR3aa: CATSRDKAGTGELFF

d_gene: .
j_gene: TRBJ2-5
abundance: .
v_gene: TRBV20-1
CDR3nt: TGCAGTGCTGGCCAAGAGACCCAGTACTTC
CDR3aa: CSAGQETQYF

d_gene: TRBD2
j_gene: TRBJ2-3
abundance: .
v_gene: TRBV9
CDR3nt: TGTGCCAGCAGCCCCCGGGACTACTCAGATACGCAGTATTTT
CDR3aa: CASSPRDYSDTQYF

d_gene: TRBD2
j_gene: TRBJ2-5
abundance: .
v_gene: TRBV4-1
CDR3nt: TGCGCCAGCAGCCAAGACCCGAGGGCCGGGGGGGAGACCCAGTACTTC
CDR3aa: CASSQDPRAGGETQYF

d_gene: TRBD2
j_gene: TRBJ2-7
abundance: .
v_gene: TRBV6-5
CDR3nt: TGTGCCAGCAAATTAGGACTAGCTTTTGACGAGCAGTACTTC
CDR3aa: CASKLGLAFDEQYF

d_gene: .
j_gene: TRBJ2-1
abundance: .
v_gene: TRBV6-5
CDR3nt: TGTGCCAGCAGGGACTTGTCGTCCAATGAGCAGTTCTTC
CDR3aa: CASRDLSSNEQFF

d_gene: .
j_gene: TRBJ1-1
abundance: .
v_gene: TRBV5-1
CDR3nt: TGCGCCAGCAGCCTAACAGGACAGAACACTGAAGCTTTCTTT
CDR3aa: CASSLTGQNTEAFF